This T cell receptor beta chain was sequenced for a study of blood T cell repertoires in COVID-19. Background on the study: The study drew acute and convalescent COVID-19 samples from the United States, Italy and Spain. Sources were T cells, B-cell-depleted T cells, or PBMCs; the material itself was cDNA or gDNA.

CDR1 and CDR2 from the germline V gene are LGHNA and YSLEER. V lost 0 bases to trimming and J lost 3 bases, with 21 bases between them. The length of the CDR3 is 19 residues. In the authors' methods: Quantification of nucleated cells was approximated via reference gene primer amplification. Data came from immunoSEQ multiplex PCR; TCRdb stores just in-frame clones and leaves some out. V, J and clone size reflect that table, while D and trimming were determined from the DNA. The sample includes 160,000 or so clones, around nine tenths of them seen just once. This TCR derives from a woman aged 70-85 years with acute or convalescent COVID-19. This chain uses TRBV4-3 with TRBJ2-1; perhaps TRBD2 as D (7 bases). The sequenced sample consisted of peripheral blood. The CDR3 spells CASSQDAGAHGPGYNEQFF. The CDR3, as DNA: TGCGCCAGCAGCCAAGACGCGGGGGCGCATGGCCCCGGCTACAATGAGCAGTTCTTC.